This TCR beta chain was found in a study of response to subunit inactivated influenza vaccine listed by TCRdb under 2018. Looking at the study overall: To follow how T cells responded to a trivalent subunit inactivated influenza vaccine, the researchers relied on deep quantitative profiling of the T cell receptor repertoire.

This clonotype was found many times. What this receptor recognizes is not known. Base-call qualities are not available, and no considerably larger clone is one nucleotide away. The sample's time point, from its label and the paper: around 42 days after influenza vaccine administration. V is pruned by 6 bases and J by 7 bases, leaving 11 bases of the junction without a gene match. CDR1 SQVTM and CDR2 ANQGSEA are derived from the germline V gene. Taken from cysteine to phenylalanine, the CDR3 has 16 residues. Kept here is only the CDR3 DNA, which spans 48 bases and is read in frame from base 1. Libraries were prepared through RT-PCR. For sequencing, an Illumina HiSeq 2500 was employed. In TCRdb, the public reads were trimmed at Q25 with fastp and aligned with MiXCR, with productive beta chains retained. Entries are consolidated by CDR3 protein sequence, retaining the most common genes and DNA. For this sample the table gives roughly 570,000 distinct CDR3 sequences, of which roughly 13% were detected only once. The ten biggest clones cover 13% of the sample.

Results and caveats for the whole study, not just this receptor: The authors proposed that each seasonal influenza vaccination may bring in only a limited number of new T cells.

The chain is encoded by TRBV29-1 joined to TRBJ2-1, with TRBD2 matching 14 junction bases. The receptor was isolated from a man in his fifties or sixties who received an inactivated influenza vaccine. Donor details come from another sample of the same person, matched by shared clones. The sequencing used PBMCs from blood, collected about 40 days after vaccination. The DNA sequence is given as TGCAGCGTCGGTCGACTAGCGGGGGGGATAAGGAATGAGCAGTTCTTC. Its translation reads: CSVGRLAGGIRNEQFF.